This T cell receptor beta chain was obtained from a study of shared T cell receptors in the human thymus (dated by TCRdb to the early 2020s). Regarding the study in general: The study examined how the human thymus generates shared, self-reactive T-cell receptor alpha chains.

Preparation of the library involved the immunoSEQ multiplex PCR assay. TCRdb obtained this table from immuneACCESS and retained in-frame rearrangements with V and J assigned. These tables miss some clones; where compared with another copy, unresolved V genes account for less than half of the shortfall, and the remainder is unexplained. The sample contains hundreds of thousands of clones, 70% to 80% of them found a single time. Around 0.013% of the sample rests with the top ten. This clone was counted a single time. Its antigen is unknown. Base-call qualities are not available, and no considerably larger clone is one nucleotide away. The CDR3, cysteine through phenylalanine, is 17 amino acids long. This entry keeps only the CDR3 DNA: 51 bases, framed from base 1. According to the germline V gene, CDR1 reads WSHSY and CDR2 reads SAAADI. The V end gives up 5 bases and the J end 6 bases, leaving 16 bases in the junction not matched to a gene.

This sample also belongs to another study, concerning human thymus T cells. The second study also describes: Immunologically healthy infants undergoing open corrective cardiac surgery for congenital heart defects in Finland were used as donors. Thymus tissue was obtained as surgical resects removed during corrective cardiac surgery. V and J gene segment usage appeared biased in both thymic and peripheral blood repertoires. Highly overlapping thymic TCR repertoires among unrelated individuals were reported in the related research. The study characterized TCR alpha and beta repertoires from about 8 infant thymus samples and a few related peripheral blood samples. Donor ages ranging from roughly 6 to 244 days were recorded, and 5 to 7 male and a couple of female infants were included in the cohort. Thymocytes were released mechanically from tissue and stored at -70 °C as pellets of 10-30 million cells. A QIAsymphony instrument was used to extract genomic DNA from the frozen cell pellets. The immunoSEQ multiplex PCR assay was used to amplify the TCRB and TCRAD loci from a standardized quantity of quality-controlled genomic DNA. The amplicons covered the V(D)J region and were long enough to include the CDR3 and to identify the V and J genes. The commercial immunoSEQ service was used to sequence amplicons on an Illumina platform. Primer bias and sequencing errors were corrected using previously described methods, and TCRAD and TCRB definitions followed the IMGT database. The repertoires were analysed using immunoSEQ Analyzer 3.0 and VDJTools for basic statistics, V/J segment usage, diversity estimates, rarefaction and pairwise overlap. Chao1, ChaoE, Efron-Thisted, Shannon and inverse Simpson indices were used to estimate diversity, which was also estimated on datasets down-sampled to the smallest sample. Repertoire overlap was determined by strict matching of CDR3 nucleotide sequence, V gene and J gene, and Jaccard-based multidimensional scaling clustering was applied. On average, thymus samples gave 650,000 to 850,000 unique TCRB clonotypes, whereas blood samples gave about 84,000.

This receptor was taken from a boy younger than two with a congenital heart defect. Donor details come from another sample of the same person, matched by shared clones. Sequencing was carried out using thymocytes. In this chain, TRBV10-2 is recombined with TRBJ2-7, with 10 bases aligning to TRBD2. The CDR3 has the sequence CASSNLGSLAGDFEQYF. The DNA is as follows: TGCGCCAGCAGTAACCTTGGGTCGCTAGCGGGGGACTTCGAGCAGTACTTC.